This section outlines one T cell receptor (beta chain) sequence together with its context. Assay used: immunoSEQ multiplex PCR; TCRdb lists only in-frame clones, some missing. The sample includes more than 90,000 clones, about 95% of them seen just once. The sample is drawn from a study of technical replicates of blood from several donors. Trimming shortened V by 10 bases and J by 11 bases, and 20 bases separated the two germline ends. There are 12 residues in the CDR3. CDR1 and CDR2 (germline): WNHNN, SYGVQD (reference sequence). This receptor was identified in a human donor in good health. The sequencing input was T cells isolated from PBMCs. This rearrangement joins TRBV10-1 to TRBJ1-1, with D perhaps TRBD1 (5 bases). As DNA, the CDR3 is TGCGCCAACGATAACATCAGGGTGTGGGCTTTCTTT. Amino acid sequence: CANDNIRVWAFF.